This TCR beta chain was found in a study of T-cell memory formation after mild COVID-19. Trimming took 0 bases from V and 7 from J, leaving 5 bases between them. Looked up from germline, CDR1 is SGHTA and CDR2 is FQGNSA. This CDR3 region has 12 residues. TCRdb processed the 5' RACE reads anew with MiXCR; each CDR3 protein has one entry. The data show 200,000 to 250,000 distinct CDR3 sequences, with 7.5% to 10% seen just once and around 3.3% held by the top ten. This chain connects TRBV7-2 to TRBJ2-3; D unresolved. Sequenced sample: PBMCs or a T cell subset sorted from them (not recorded which). This clonotype originated in a man aged 18 to 29 who had mild COVID-19 (a few samples of this study predate the infection). Cell type and time point are not known. The CDR3 DNA reads as TGTGCCAGCAGCTTAGCGCGGAATACGCAGTATTTT. Encoded protein: CASSLARNTQYF.